This section outlines one TCR beta chain sequence together with its context. It lacks a known antigen. Qualities for individual bases were not recorded, and no much larger clone is one base off. Interpreted using the paper, the treatment or condition label stands for: allogeneic hematopoietic cell transplantation with graft depleted of TCRalphabeta T cells and CD19 B cells. The transplant recipients were children given TCRalphabeta/CD19-depleted allogeneic hematopoietic cell grafts. Library preparation used PCR. The sequencer was an Illumina HiSeq 2500. Molecular barcoding was employed in the preparation of TCR libraries, with unique molecular identifiers being used to normalize TCRbeta repertoire quantification. The public sequencing data were trimmed at Q25 with fastp and processed into clonotypes with MiXCR by TCRdb, which kept only in-frame beta chains. Merged by CDR3 protein, the rows form single entries marked with the most common genes and DNA. For this sample the table gives hundreds of thousands of distinct CDR3 sequences, of which 10% to 15% were detected only once. 2% to 2.5% of the sample is in the top ten clones.

The junction shows trimming of 3 bases on V and 6 bases on J, plus 12 bases between the germline ends. CDR1 and CDR2 were assigned from the germline V gene (reference sequence) as LNHNV and YYDKDF. The CDR3 covers 13 residues, taking in both the cysteine and the valine. Only the CDR3 part of the read is kept: 39 bases, read in frame from the first base. This sample was included in a study of T-cell reconstitution after alpha-beta-depleted transplantation in children (dated by TCRdb to the mid-2010s). About the full investigation: T-cell immune reconstitution after TCRalphabeta/CD19-depleted allogeneic hematopoietic cell transplantation in children was quantitatively tracked in the study by means of TCR repertoire profiling.

What the study reported, not specific to this receptor: In some patients, high TCRbeta diversity at day 60 was attributed to recipient T cells and intrathymic progenitors that had survived conditioning. Apparently early alphabetaT-cell count recovery about two months after transplant reportedly relied on only several hundred rapidly expanded clones derived from non-depleted graft cells. Over subsequent months, a decline in hyperexpanded clone frequencies was noted, and after one year, T-cell counts and TCRbeta diversity were mostly ascribed to newly produced T cells.

The TCR originated in a male patient younger than 18 who had a stem cell transplant for acute myeloid leukemia, so the T cells may come from the graft donor. Sequencing was performed on PBMCs, mostly from graft donor cells, taken 360 days after TCRalphabeta/CD19-depleted stem cell transplant. Recombination linked TRBV15 to TRBJ2-7; a tentative D match to TRBD2 spans 5 bases. The base sequence is TGTGCCACCAGCAGTCGGCCCCGGGGCGAGCAGTACGTC. The encoded protein is CATSSRPRGEQYV.